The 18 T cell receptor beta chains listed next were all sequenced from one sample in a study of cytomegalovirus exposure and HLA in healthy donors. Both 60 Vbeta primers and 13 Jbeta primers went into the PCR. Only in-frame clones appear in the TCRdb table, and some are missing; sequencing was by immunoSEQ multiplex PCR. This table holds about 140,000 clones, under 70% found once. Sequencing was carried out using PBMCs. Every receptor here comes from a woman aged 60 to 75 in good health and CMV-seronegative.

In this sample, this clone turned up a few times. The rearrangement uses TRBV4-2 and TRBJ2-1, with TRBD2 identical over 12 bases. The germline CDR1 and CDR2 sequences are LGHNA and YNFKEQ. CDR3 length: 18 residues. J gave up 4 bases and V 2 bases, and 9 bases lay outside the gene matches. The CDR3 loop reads CASSQSPSGRAGYNEQFF. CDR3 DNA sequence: TGTGCCAGCAGCCAAAGTCCTAGCGGGAGGGCCGGGTACAATGAGCAGTTCTTC.

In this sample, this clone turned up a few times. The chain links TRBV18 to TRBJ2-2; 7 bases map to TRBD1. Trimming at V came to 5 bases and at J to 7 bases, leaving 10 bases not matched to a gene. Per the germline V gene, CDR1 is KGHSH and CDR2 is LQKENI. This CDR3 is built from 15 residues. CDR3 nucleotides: TGTGCCAGCTCATCGGGACAGAGATTTGGCGGGGAGCTGTTTTTT. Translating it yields CASSSGQRFGGELFF. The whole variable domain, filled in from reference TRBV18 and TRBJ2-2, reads NAGVMQNPRHLVRRRGQEARLRCSPMKGHSHVYWYRQLPEEGLKFMVYLQKENIIDESGMPKERFSAEFPKEGPSILRIQQVVRGDSAAYFCASSSGQRFGGELFFGEGSRLTVL.

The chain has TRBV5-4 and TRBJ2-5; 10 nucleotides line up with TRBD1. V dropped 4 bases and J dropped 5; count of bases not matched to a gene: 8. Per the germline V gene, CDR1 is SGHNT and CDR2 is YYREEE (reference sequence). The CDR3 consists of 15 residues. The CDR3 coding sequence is TGTGCCAGCAGCGAACCGGGACAGGGGATCGAGACCCAGTACTTC. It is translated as CASSEPGQGIETQYF.

The CDR3 coding sequence is TGTGCCAGCAGCTCCGGGGTCTGGGGCACTGAAGCTTTCTTT. The encoded protein is CASSSGVWGTEAFF. The rearrangement uses TRBV11-2 and TRBJ1-1; no firm D call. Trimming left V 4 bases short and J 4 bases short, with 13 bases between. CDR1 and CDR2 (germline): SGHAT, FQNNGV. This CDR3 spans 14 amino acids. Together with reference TRBV11-2 and TRBJ1-1, the CDR3 gives the full variable domain: EAGVAQSPRYKIIEKRQSVAFWCNPISGHATLYWYQQILGQGPKLLIQFQNNGVVDDSQLPKDRFSAERLKGVDSTLKIQPAKLEDSAVYLCASSSGVWGTEAFFGQGTRLTVV.

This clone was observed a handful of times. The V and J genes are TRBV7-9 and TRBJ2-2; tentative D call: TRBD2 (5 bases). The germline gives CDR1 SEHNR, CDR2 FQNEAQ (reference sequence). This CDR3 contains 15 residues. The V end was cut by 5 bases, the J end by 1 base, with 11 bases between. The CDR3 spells CASSGGLGNTGELFF. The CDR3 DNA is TGTGCCAGCAGCGGAGGACTGGGGAACACCGGGGAGCTGTTTTTT.

The CDR3 sequence: CASSTSGRGTGELFF. The DNA of the CDR3 is TGCGCCAGCAGCACTAGCGGGAGAGGGACCGGGGAGCTGTTTTTT. This chain links TRBV5-1 with TRBJ2-2; 11 bases agree with TRBD2. Per the germline V gene, CDR1 is SGHRS and CDR2 is YFSETQ. CDR3 size: 15 residues. The V and J ends lost 4 bases and 5 bases, in that order; junction bases with no gene match: 4.

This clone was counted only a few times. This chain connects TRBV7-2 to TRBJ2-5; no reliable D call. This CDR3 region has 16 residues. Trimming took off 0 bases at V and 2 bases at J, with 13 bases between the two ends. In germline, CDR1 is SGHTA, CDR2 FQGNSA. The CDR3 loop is CASSLAVWQSQETQYF. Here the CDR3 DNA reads TGTGCCAGCAGCTTAGCGGTGTGGCAGTCACAAGAGACCCAGTACTTC.

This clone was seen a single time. The CDR3 bases are TGTGCCAGCAGCTTTCCCGGGACAGGGTCCTACGAGCAGTACTTC. The encoded protein is CASSFPGTGSYEQYF. J is TRBJ2-7 and V is TRBV5-4; 9 nucleotides line up with TRBD1. The V gene end was trimmed by 2 bases and the J gene end by 1 base; junction bases not matched to a gene: 4. The CDR3 sequence is 15 residues long. From germline, CDR1 is SGHNT and CDR2 YYREEE (reference sequence).

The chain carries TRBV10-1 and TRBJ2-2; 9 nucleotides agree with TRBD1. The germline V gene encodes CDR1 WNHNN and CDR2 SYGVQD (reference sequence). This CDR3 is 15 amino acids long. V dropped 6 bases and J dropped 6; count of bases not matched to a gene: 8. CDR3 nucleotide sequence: TGCGCCAGCAGAAAGACAGGGGGTTTCGCCGGGGAGCTGTTTTTT. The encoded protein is CASRKTGGFAGELFF.

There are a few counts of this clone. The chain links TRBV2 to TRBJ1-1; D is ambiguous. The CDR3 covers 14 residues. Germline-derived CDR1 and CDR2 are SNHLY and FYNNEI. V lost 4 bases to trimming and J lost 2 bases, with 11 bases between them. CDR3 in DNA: TGTGCCAGCAGTGCCGTCCCGGTTAACACTGAAGCTTTCTTT. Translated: CASSAVPVNTEAFF.

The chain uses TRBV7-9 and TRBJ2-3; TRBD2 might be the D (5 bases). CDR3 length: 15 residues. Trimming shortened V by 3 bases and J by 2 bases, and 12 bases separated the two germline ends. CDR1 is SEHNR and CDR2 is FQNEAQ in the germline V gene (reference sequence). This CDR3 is CASSLAGLNTDTQYF. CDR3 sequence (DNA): TGTGCCAGCAGCTTGGCGGGTCTTAACACAGATACGCAGTATTTT. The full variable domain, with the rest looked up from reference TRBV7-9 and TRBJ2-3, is DTGVSQNPRHKITKRGQNVTFRCDPISEHNRLYWYRQTLGQGPEFLTYFQNEAQLEKSRLLSDRFSAERPKGSFSTLEIQRTEQGDSAMYLCASSLAGLNTDTQYFGPGTRLTVL.

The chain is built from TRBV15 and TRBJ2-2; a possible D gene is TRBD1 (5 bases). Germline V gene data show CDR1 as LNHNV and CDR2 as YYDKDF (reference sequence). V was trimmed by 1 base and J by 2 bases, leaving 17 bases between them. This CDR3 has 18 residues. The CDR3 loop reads CATSRVPPGLVNTGELFF. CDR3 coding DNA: TGTGCCACCAGCAGAGTCCCTCCAGGGTTAGTTAACACCGGGGAGCTGTTTTTT.

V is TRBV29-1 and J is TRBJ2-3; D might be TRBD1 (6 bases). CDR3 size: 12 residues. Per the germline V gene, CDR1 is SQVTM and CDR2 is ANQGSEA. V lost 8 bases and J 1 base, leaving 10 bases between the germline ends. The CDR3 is CSTSGGTDTQYF. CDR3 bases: TGCAGCACCTCAGGGGGCACAGATACGCAGTATTTT.

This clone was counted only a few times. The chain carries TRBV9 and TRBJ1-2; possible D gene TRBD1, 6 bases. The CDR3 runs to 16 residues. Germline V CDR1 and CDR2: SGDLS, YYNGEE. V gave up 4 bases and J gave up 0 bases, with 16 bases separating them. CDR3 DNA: TGTGCCAGCAGCCCTTGGGACAACAAACCTAACTATGGCTACACCTTC. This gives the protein CASSPWDNKPNYGYTF.

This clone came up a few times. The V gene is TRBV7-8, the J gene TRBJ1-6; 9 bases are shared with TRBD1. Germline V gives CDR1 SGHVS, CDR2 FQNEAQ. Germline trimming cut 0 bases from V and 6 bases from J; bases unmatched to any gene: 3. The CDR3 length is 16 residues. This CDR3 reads CASSLAGTGSNSPLHF. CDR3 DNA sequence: TGTGCCAGCAGCTTAGCCGGGACAGGGAGTAATTCACCCCTCCACTTT.

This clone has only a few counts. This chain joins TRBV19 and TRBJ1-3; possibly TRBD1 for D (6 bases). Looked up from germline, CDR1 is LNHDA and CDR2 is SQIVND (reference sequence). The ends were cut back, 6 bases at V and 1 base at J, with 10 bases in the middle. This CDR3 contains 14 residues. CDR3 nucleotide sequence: TGTGCCAGTAGACACAGGGTTTCTGGAAACACCATATATTTT. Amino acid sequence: CASRHRVSGNTIYF.

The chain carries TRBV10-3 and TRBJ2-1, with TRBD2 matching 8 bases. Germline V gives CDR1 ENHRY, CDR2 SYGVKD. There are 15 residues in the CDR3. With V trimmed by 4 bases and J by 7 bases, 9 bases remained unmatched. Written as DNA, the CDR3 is TGTGCCATCAGTGGTGGGGTAGCGGGGTGGAATGAGCAGTTCTTC. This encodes CAISGGVAGWNEQFF.

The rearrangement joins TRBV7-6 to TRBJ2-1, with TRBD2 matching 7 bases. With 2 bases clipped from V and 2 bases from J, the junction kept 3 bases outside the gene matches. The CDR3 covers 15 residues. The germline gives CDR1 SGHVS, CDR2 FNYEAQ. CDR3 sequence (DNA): TGTGCCAGCAGCTTAACCGGGACTACCTACAATGAGCAGTTCTTC. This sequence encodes CASSLTGTTYNEQFF.